The 11 T cell receptor beta chains listed next were all sequenced from one sample in a study of blood T cell repertoires in COVID-19. Method: immunoSEQ multiplex PCR; TCRdb's copy keeps in-frame clones and lacks some. The sample has under 550,000 clones; roughly 89% are singletons. The specimen sequenced was peripheral blood. These receptors originate from a young man with COVID-19, enrolled during active disease.

V and J are TRBV15 and TRBJ1-1; possible D gene TRBD1, 6 bases. Germline values: CDR1 LNHNV, CDR2 YYDKDF (reference sequence). The CDR3 runs to 15 residues. V lost 1 base, J lost 1 base, and 10 bases lay in between. The CDR3 reads CATSRGQVGNTEAFF. The CDR3 DNA reads TGTGCCACCAGCAGAGGACAGGTGGGGAACACTGAAGCTTTCTTT.

This chain connects TRBV2 to TRBJ2-5, with TRBD2 matching over 13 bases. CDR1 SNHLY and CDR2 FYNNEI come from the germline V gene. Trimming removed 6 bases from V and 4 bases from J; junction bases left unmatched: 20. The CDR3 extends over 20 amino acids. The CDR3 coding sequence is TGTGCCAGCAGCCCGCCTCATCCCTTGACTAGCGGGAGGTTGGTAGAGACCCAGTACTTC. Protein: CASSPPHPLTSGRLVETQYF.

The V gene is TRBV5-4, the J gene TRBJ1-1, with D unclear. Per germline, CDR1 SGHNT and CDR2 YYREEE (reference sequence). V was cut by 5 bases and J by 2 bases, with 7 bases left in between. This CDR3 contains 12 residues. The CDR3 bases are TGTGCCAGCAGGACAAGCAACACTGAAGCTTTCTTT. Encoded protein: CASRTSNTEAFF.

The chain is built from TRBV5-1 and TRBJ2-5, with 8 bases that match TRBD2. With 4 bases clipped from V and 5 bases from J, the junction kept 10 bases outside the gene matches. CDR1 is SGHRS and CDR2 is YFSETQ in the germline V gene. The CDR3 is 15 amino acids. The CDR3 spells CASSVSGTRGETQYF. The CDR3 DNA follows: TGCGCCAGCAGCGTATCCGGGACTAGGGGGGAGACCCAGTACTTC.

The rearrangement links TRBV15 to TRBJ2-5; 7 bases are a match to TRBD1. Trimming at V came to 4 bases and at J to 0 bases, leaving 5 bases not matched to a gene. CDR1 and CDR2 (germline): LNHNV, YYDKDF (reference sequence). The CDR3 extends over 15 amino acids. The CDR3 sequence: CATSIPGTDQETQYF. In DNA form, the CDR3 reads TGTGCCACCAGCATACCCGGGACAGACCAAGAGACCCAGTACTTC. The variable domain in full, with the rest retrieved from reference TRBV15 and TRBJ2-5, is DAMVIQNPRYQVTQFGKPVTLSCSQTLNHNVMYWYQQKSSQAPKLLFHYYDKDFNNEADTPDNFQSRRPNTSFCFLDIRSPGLGDTAMYLCATSIPGTDQETQYFGPGTRLLVL.

The rearrangement uses TRBV5-6 and TRBJ1-1, with D hard to call. V was trimmed by 5 bases and J by 10 bases, leaving 9 bases between them. The CDR3 has 10 amino acids. Germline assignment: CDR1 SGHDT and CDR2 YYEEEE. The CDR3 region has the DNA TGTGCCAGCAGGCCCCCCAGAGCTTTCTTT. Translating it yields CASRPPRAFF.

The rearrangement uses TRBV5-1 and TRBJ2-7; 9 nucleotides match TRBD1. Germline-derived CDR1 and CDR2 are SGHRS and YFSETQ. V lost 1 base, J lost 9 bases, and 14 bases stayed unmatched. The CDR3 length is 16 residues. The CDR3 spells CASSLSGQGILFGQYF. DNA of the CDR3: TGCGCCAGCAGCTTGTCTGGACAGGGGATCTTATTTGGGCAGTACTTC.

The chain employs TRBV9 and TRBJ2-7, with D possibly TRBD2 on 7 matching bases. The CDR3 is made up of 14 amino acids. V was cut by 0 bases and J by 2 bases, with 9 bases left in between. Germline V gene sequence: CDR1 SGDLS, CDR2 YYNGEE. CDR3 loop: CASSVEGGPYEQYF. Written as DNA, the CDR3 is TGTGCCAGCAGCGTAGAGGGGGGGCCCTACGAGCAGTACTTC.

There are many counts of this clone. J is TRBJ1-5 and V is TRBV6-1; TRBD1 agrees at 9 bases. The CDR3 is 18 residues long. The V segment lost 4 bases and the J segment 1 base; nucleotides outside the gene matches: 11. In germline, CDR1 is MNHNS, CDR2 SASEGT. In DNA form, the CDR3 reads TGTGCCAGCAGTGGAAACTACAGGGGGCCTACAAGCAATCAGCCCCAGCATTTT. It translates to CASSGNYRGPTSNQPQHF.

The chain recombines TRBV6-6 with TRBJ2-7, with D hard to call. Germline lookup yields CDR1 MNHNY and CDR2 SVGAGI (reference sequence). The ends were cut back, 5 bases at V and 2 bases at J, with 7 bases in the middle. This CDR3 region has 12 residues. The CDR3 nucleotides are TGTGCCAGCAGTCCCAGTCCCTACGAGCAGTACTTC. Translated, it gives CASSPSPYEQYF.

This chain uses TRBV12-3 or TRBV12-4 with TRBJ2-1, with a weak D call TRBD2 (6 bases). Trimming shortened V by 6 bases and J by 6 bases, and 12 bases separated the two germline ends. The CDR3 has 13 residues. The CDR3 protein is CASSVGGVNEQFF. The CDR3 DNA reads as TGTGCCAGCAGCGTGGGCGGGGTCAATGAGCAGTTCTTC.